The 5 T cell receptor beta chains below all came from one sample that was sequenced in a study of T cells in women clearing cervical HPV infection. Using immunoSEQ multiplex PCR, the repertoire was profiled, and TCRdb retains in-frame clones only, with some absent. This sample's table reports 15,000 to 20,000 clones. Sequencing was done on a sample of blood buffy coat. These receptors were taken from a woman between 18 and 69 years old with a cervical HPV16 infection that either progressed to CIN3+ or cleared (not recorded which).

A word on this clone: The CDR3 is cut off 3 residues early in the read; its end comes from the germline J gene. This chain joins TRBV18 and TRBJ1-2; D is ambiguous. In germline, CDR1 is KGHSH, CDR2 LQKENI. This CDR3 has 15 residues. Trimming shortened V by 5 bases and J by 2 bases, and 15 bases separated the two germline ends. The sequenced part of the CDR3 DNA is TGTGCCAGCTCAACAACGACTAGGACGAACTATGGC. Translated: CASSTTTRTNYG. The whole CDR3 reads CASSTTTRTNYGYTF.

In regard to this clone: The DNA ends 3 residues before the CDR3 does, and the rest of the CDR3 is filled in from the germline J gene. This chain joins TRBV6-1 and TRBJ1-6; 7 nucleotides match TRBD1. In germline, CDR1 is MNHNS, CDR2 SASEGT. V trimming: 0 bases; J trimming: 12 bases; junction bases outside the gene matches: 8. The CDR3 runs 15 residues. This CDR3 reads CASSEATGPVEPLHF. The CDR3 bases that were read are TGTGCCAGCAGTGAAGCGACAGGGCCGGTGGAACCC.

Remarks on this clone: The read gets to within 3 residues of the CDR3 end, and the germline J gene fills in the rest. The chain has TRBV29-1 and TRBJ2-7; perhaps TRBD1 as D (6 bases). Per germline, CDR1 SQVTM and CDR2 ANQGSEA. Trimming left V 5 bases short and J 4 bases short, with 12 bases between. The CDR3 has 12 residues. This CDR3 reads CSVQGKGYEQYF. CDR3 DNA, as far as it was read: TGCAGCGTTCAGGGGAAGGGTTACGAG.

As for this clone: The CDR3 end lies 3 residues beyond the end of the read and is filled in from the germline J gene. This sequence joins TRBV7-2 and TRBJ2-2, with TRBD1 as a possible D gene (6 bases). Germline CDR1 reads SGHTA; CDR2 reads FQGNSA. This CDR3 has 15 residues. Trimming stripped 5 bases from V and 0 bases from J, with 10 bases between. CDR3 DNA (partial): TGTGCCAGCAGCGCCCGACAGGCGAACACCGGGGAG. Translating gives CASSARQANTGE. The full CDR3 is CASSARQANTGELFF.

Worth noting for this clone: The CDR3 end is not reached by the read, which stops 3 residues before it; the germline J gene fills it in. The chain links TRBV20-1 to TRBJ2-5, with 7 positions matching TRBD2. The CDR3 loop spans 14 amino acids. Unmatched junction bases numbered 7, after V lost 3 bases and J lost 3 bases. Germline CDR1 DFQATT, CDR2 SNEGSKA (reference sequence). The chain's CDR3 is CSASLAGVEETQYF. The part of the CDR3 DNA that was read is TGCAGTGCTAGTCTGGCGGGAGTGGAAGAGACC.